Each of the 5 T cell receptor beta chains below was sequenced from the same sample in a study of graft-versus-host responses after intestinal transplantation. Which antigens these TCRs recognize remains unknown. Repertoires were generated with immunoSEQ multiplex PCR, while TCRdb's copy carries only in-frame clones and drops some. The sample holds 130,000 to 150,000 clones; nearly 95% are singletons and the top ten take roughly 0.19%. Material: unstimulated CD4+ T cells sorted from spleen or lymph node cells, obtained before intestinal transplant. Receptors originate from a human donor who received an intestinal transplant.

This chain links TRBV1 with TRBJ2-1; TRBD2, the table's D call, was not compared with the DNA. TRBV1 is given as a pseudogene. CDR3 length equals 15 residues. DNA for the CDR3: TGCACCAGCAGCCTACTAGCGTCCTCCTACAATGAGCAGTTCTTC. This codes for CTSSLLASSYNEQFF.

The CDR3 DNA reads as TGTGCCAGCACCCTCCGAGGGGAAAAACTGTTTTTT. Protein product: CASTLRGEKLFF. The chain combines TRBV28 with TRBJ1-4; the D is unclear. V dropped 7 bases and J dropped 8 bases, with 11 bases sitting between them. Looked up from germline, CDR1 is MDHEN and CDR2 is SYDVKM. The CDR3 spans 12 residues.

This chain links TRBV6-5 with TRBJ2-3; D might be TRBD1 (7 bases). V was pared by 4 bases and J by 7 bases, with 21 bases between. From germline, CDR1 is MNHEY and CDR2 SVGAGI. The length of the CDR3 is 16 residues. The CDR3 coding sequence is TGTGCCAGCAGTTCCCAGGGGGTAGGAGGGACATATACGCAGTATTTT. This translates into CASSSQGVGGTYTQYF.

The rearrangement links TRBV29-1 to TRBJ2-7; 12 bases are a match to TRBD2. The V gene end was trimmed by 4 bases and the J gene end by 7 bases; junction bases not matched to a gene: 5. Germline CDR1 SQVTM, CDR2 ANQGSEA. The CDR3 runs to 13 residues. The CDR3 DNA follows: TGCAGCGTTGGGACTAGCGGGACGGGGGAGCAGTACTTC. It specifies CSVGTSGTGEQYF.

V gene TRBV5-8 combines with J gene TRBJ2-3; D not resolved. CDR1 SGHTS and CDR2 YDEGEE come from the germline V gene. The CDR3 is made up of 11 amino acids. Between the trimmed V and J ends, which lost 4 bases and 8 bases, there was a span of 8 bases. The CDR3 bases are TGTGCCAGCAGCCCTCCAGGTACGCAGTATTTT. Protein: CASSPPGTQYF.